This T cell receptor (beta chain) was observed in a study of blood T cells in healthy people across ages. Combining a sample-barcoded 5' primer with a J-beta primer mix, a second PCR ran for roughly 6 to 11 cycles. One entry per CDR3 protein, called by TCRdb with MiXCR from the 5' RACE reads. Among 1,500,000 or so distinct CDR3 sequences listed, 35% to 45% were seen once. Note on this clonotype: One junction end does not reproduce the germline sequence, and a read error may be involved.

The CDR3 has 18 amino acids. Germline V gene lookup returns CDR1 MNHEY and CDR2 SMNVEV (reference sequence). Material: blood. The chain is built from TRBV27 and TRBJ2-3, with 7 bases that match TRBD1. This TCR came from a young woman in good health. CDR3: CAGSPSDRRSYRTDTQYF. CDR3 sequence (DNA): TGTGCCGGCAGTCCCTCGGACAGGAGGTCCTACCGCACAGATACGCAGTATTTT.